These 32 T cell receptor beta chains were all obtained from the same sample, sequenced in a study of cytomegalovirus exposure and HLA in healthy donors. With 60 Vbeta and 13 Jbeta primers, the PCR was carried out. Profiling relied on immunoSEQ multiplex PCR, and the TCRdb table lists in-frame clones only, not all of them. This sample has 150,000 or so clones, with approximately 78% found just once. The sample consisted of PBMCs. Receptors were obtained from a woman aged 18-30 years in good health and CMV-seronegative.

The V and J genes are TRBV5-1 and TRBJ2-1; 13 bases match TRBD2. Trimming took 7 bases from V and 5 from J; bases not matched to a gene: 3. CDR3 length: 14 amino acids. Germline V CDR1 and CDR2: SGHRS, YFSETQ. The CDR3, as DNA: TGCGCCAGCTCGGGACTAGCGGGAAACAATGAGCAGTTCTTC. Translation: CASSGLAGNNEQFF.

The chain has TRBV18 and TRBJ1-4; D is unclear. Germline V gene data show CDR1 as KGHSH and CDR2 as LQKENI. CDR3 size: 14 residues. V lost 4 bases and J lost 2, with 8 bases in between. CDR3 protein: CASSLSGTNEKLFF. Written as DNA, the CDR3 is TGTGCCAGCTCACTCTCGGGGACTAATGAAAAACTGTTTTTT.

This clone turned up a few times. V usage is TRBV6-1 and J usage is TRBJ2-3, with TRBD1 matching 7 bases. CDR3 length: 17 residues. J was trimmed by 3 bases and V by 3 bases; bases with no gene match: 12. The germline CDR1 and CDR2 sequences are MNHNS and SASEGT. CDR3 sequence: CASSEPRRQGWTDTQYF. In DNA, the CDR3 is TGTGCCAGCAGTGAGCCCCGTCGACAGGGATGGACAGATACGCAGTATTTT.

This chain joins TRBV4-1 and TRBJ2-2; no clear D. The germline V gene has CDR1 MGHRA and CDR2 YSYEKL. The CDR3 has 14 amino acids. Trimming took off 2 bases at V and 3 bases at J, with 7 bases between the two ends. CDR3 DNA sequence: TGCGCCAGCAGCCAATCACAATACACCGGGGAGCTGTTTTTT. This encodes CASSQSQYTGELFF.

This chain connects TRBV7-8 to TRBJ1-5, with 7 bases lining up with TRBD1. The V gene end was trimmed by 5 bases and the J gene end by 0 bases; junction bases not matched to a gene: 7. The CDR3 is 16 residues long. Germline CDR1 is SGHVS and CDR2 is FQNEAQ. The CDR3 sequence is CASSPLTGISNQPQHF. The CDR3 DNA reads TGTGCCAGCAGCCCCTTGACAGGGATTAGCAATCAGCCCCAGCATTTT.

This clone was recorded once. The chain links TRBV28 to TRBJ2-1; D is perhaps TRBD1 (6 bases). The V gene lost 6 bases and the J gene lost 8 bases, with 14 bases spanning the gap. The germline V gene has CDR1 MDHEN and CDR2 SYDVKM. The CDR3 covers 13 residues. CDR3 DNA: TGTGCCAGCAGCTCCCTAGGGGGATATGAGCAGTTCTTC. This gives the protein CASSSLGGYEQFF.

The chain uses TRBV14 and TRBJ2-7, with D hard to call. Germline V CDR1 and CDR2: SGHDN, FVKESK. The CDR3 length is 14 residues. V lost 1 base to trimming and J lost 9 bases, with 16 bases between them. The CDR3 loop is CASSQVNSKAGQYF. The CDR3 nucleotides read TGTGCCAGCAGCCAAGTTAACTCCAAAGCCGGGCAGTACTTC.

A remark on this clone: This CDR3 is also generated by other DNA sequences in the sample. The chain is built from TRBV19 and TRBJ2-7; 10 nucleotides line up with TRBD1. Germline V lookup: CDR1 LNHDA, CDR2 SQIVND (reference sequence). Unmatched junction bases numbered 2, after V lost 5 bases and J lost 4 bases. The length of the CDR3 is 13 residues. Here the CDR3 reads CASSRDRGYEQYF. The CDR3 DNA reads TGTGCCAGTAGTCGGGACAGGGGTTACGAGCAGTACTTC.

The genes are TRBV5-1 and TRBJ2-1; 8 bases align to TRBD2. The CDR3 is made up of 15 amino acids. The V gene's germline CDR1 is SGHRS and CDR2 YFSETQ. V was clipped by 1 base and J by 1 base; unmatched bases: 1. In DNA form, the CDR3 reads TGCGCCAGCAGCTTGCCGGGAGGGTCCTACAATGAGCAGTTCTTC. Translating gives CASSLPGGSYNEQFF.

The chain uses TRBV7-2 and TRBJ2-6; D might be TRBD1 (6 bases). The V gene's germline CDR1 is SGHTA and CDR2 FQGNSA. V was trimmed by 5 bases and J by 0 bases, leaving 17 bases between them. This CDR3 is built from 18 residues. Here the CDR3 reads CASSQRVRGNSGANVLTF. The CDR3 DNA is TGTGCCAGCAGCCAAAGGGTCAGGGGAAACTCTGGGGCCAACGTCCTGACTTTC.

This sequence joins TRBV30 and TRBJ1-6; 8 nucleotides match TRBD1. The length of the CDR3 is 15 residues. The junction had 6 bases not matched to a gene; V was cut back by 0 bases and J by 8 bases. Germline loops: CDR1 GTSNPN, CDR2 SVGIG (reference sequence). The CDR3 DNA reads TGTGCCTGGAGTGTACGTGGGACAGGCGATTCACCCCTCCACTTT. Amino acids: CAWSVRGTGDSPLHF.

This clone was detected a few times. The chain couples TRBV7-2 to TRBJ2-5; 8 positions match TRBD2. CDR3 length equals 14 residues. Per the germline V gene, CDR1 is SGHTA and CDR2 is FQGNSA. The J segment lost 5 bases and the V segment lost 5 bases, leaving 7 bases of the junction unmatched. CDR3 sequence reads: CASSVREGRETQYF. CDR3 sequence (DNA): TGTGCCAGCAGCGTCCGGGAGGGTAGGGAGACCCAGTACTTC.

The chain employs TRBV5-4 and TRBJ2-5; 9 bases match TRBD2. This CDR3 region has 18 residues. Germline CDR1 reads SGHNT; CDR2 reads YYREEE (reference sequence). The ends lost 4 bases at V and 5 bases at J; junction bases unmatched: 18. CDR3 coding DNA: TGTGCCAGCAGCGGGGGTGCCCCGGGACTAGCTGGTTTGGAGACCCAGTACTTC. It is translated as CASSGGAPGLAGLETQYF.

The CDR3 spells CASIGRGYHGYTF. In DNA, the CDR3 is TGTGCCAGTATCGGGAGGGGGTATCACGGCTACACCTTC. The V and J genes are TRBV19 and TRBJ1-2, with D possibly being TRBD1 (6 bases). The CDR3 totals 13 residues. Germline V gene data show CDR1 as LNHDA and CDR2 as SQIVND (reference sequence). V was cut by 7 bases and J by 8 bases, with 17 bases left in between.

This chain joins TRBV10-3 and TRBJ2-1; D not certain. Between the trimmed V and J ends, which lost 9 bases and 5 bases, there was a span of 8 bases. Germline V gene lookup returns CDR1 ENHRY and CDR2 SYGVKD. The CDR3 is made up of 11 amino acids. For the CDR3, the DNA is TGTGCCATTTCTTTAAACAATGAGCAGTTCTTC. Its translation is CAISLNNEQFF.

The chain joins TRBV28 to TRBJ2-7, with TRBD2 matching 16 bases. With 6 bases clipped from V and 10 bases from J, the junction kept 15 bases outside the gene matches. The CDR3 sequence is 17 residues long. Per germline, CDR1 MDHEN and CDR2 SYDVKM. The CDR3 sequence: CASRSTHGTSGRAPQYF. The CDR3 region has the DNA TGTGCCAGCAGATCAACTCATGGGACTAGCGGGAGGGCCCCCCAGTACTTC. Complete variable domain (other parts from reference TRBV28 and TRBJ2-7): DVKVTQSSRYLVKRTGEKVFLECVQDMDHENMFWYRQDPGLGLRLIYFSYDVKMKEKGDIPEGYSVSREKKERFSLILESASTNQTSMYLCASRSTHGTSGRAPQYFGPGTRLTVT.

The CDR3 loop reads CASSVGHMNTEAFF. DNA of the CDR3: TGTGCCAGCAGCGTAGGGCACATGAACACTGAAGCTTTCTTT. The chain employs TRBV9 and TRBJ1-1, with no clear D. From germline, CDR1 is SGDLS and CDR2 YYNGEE. The germline V and J ends were trimmed by 0 bases and 0 bases, with 6 bases remaining between them. The CDR3 is 14 residues long.

The V call is TRBV9, the J call TRBJ2-1; TRBD1 matches 8 bases. After removal of 4 bases from V and 0 bases from J, the junction contained 6 bases not matched to a gene. The germline CDR1 and CDR2 sequences are SGDLS and YYNGEE. The CDR3 extends over 16 amino acids. The CDR3: CASSRLDRGSYNEQFF. CDR3 sequence (DNA): TGTGCCAGCAGCCGTTTAGACAGGGGCTCCTACAATGAGCAGTTCTTC.

Only one count was recorded for this clone. The chain couples TRBV28 to TRBJ2-7; 10 bases match TRBD2. Per the germline V gene, CDR1 is MDHEN and CDR2 is SYDVKM. The CDR3 has 14 residues. J lost 5 bases, V lost 3 bases, and 4 bases had no gene match. CDR3 nucleotide sequence: TGTGCCAGCAGTTTCCTAGCGGGAGCCCACGAGCAGTACTTC. This gives the protein CASSFLAGAHEQYF.

This sequence joins TRBV21-1 and TRBJ2-4; no check of the table's D call, TRBD2, against the DNA was made. TRBV21-1 has pseudogene status. The CDR3 contains 14 residues. The CDR3 bases are TGTGCCAGCAGTAGCCGAGAACGCCAGAGCATTCAGTACTTC. Protein product: CASSSRERQSIQYF.

The chain is built from TRBV4-2 and TRBJ2-7; TRBD1 matches at 9 bases. V dropped 3 bases and J dropped 3; count of bases not matched to a gene: 6. This CDR3 is 15 amino acids long. Germline V gives CDR1 LGHNA, CDR2 YNFKEQ. As DNA, the CDR3 is TGTGCCAGCAGCCATCCCGGGACAGGGAGCTACGAGCAGTACTTC. It codes for CASSHPGTGSYEQYF.

A remark on this clone: One end of the junction fails to match germline, which may point to a read error. V gene TRBV4-1 combines with J gene TRBJ2-5; the D gene is possibly TRBD2 (5 bases). Germline lookup yields CDR1 MGHRA and CDR2 YSYEKL. The CDR3 extends over 16 amino acids. The CDR3 region is CAGSQVGSGFQETQYF. The CDR3 DNA sequence: TGCGCCGGCAGCCAAGTCGGGTCGGGGTTCCAAGAGACCCAGTACTTC.

J is TRBJ2-7 and V is TRBV18, with TRBD1 matching 9 bases. Per germline, CDR1 KGHSH and CDR2 LQKENI. This CDR3 comprises 17 residues. J was trimmed by 5 bases and V by 6 bases; bases with no gene match: 17. This CDR3 is CASSLRTGVGVLNEQYF. CDR3 in DNA: TGTGCCAGCTCCCTGAGGACAGGGGTTGGTGTACTGAACGAGCAGTACTTC.

The chain has TRBV30 and TRBJ2-6; tentatively, D is TRBD1 (5 bases). CDR3 size: 14 residues. Trimming took 4 bases from V and 1 from J, leaving 8 bases between them. Germline values: CDR1 GTSNPN, CDR2 SVGIG (reference sequence). CDR3 in amino acids: CAWNRGSGANVLTF. CDR3 in DNA: TGTGCCTGGAATAGGGGTTCTGGGGCCAACGTCCTGACTTTC.

V usage is TRBV6-5 and J usage is TRBJ1-6; 7 nucleotides match TRBD1. The CDR3 sequence is 16 residues long. After removal of 0 bases from V and 10 bases from J, the junction contained 9 bases not matched to a gene. Germline CDR1 and CDR2: MNHEY and SVGAGI. In DNA, the CDR3 is TGTGCCAGCAGTTACTCGGGCACAGGGGTGGAATCACCCCTCCACTTT. Protein product: CASSYSGTGVESPLHF.

J is TRBJ2-1 and V is TRBV6-1; 10 bases match TRBD2. Trimming at V came to 5 bases and at J to 6 bases, leaving 7 bases not matched to a gene. The length of the CDR3 is 15 residues. CDR1 is MNHNS and CDR2 is SASEGT in the germline V gene. CDR3 protein: CASSLSLAGVNEQFF. CDR3 nucleotides: TGTGCCAGCAGTTTGTCCCTAGCGGGGGTCAATGAGCAGTTCTTC.

For the CDR3, the DNA is TGTGCCAGTAGCCCTCTGGCGGAAACCTACAATGAGCAGTTCTTC. It yields the protein CASSPLAETYNEQFF. The V and J genes are TRBV19 and TRBJ2-1; no clear D. The CDR3 length is 15 residues. The germline gives CDR1 LNHDA, CDR2 SQIVND (reference sequence). The V and J ends lost 6 bases and 2 bases respectively, with 14 bases between them. The whole variable domain, filled in from reference TRBV19 and TRBJ2-1, reads DGGITQSPKYLFRKEGQNVTLSCEQNLNHDAMYWYRQDPGQGLRLIYYSQIVNDFQKGDIAEGYSVSREKKESFPLTVTSAQKNPTAFYLCASSPLAETYNEQFFGPGTRLTVL.

The V gene is TRBV18, the J gene TRBJ2-1; the match to TRBD2 covers 8 bases. Per germline, CDR1 KGHSH and CDR2 LQKENI. This CDR3 has 15 residues. Unmatched junction bases numbered 3, after V lost 2 bases and J lost 3 bases. The CDR3 region is CASSPAGGFYNEQFF. CDR3 sequence (DNA): TGTGCCAGCTCACCAGCGGGGGGCTTCTACAATGAGCAGTTCTTC.

This chain links TRBV5-4 with TRBJ2-1, with TRBD1 matching over 10 bases. Trimming removed 3 bases from V and 6 bases from J; junction bases left unmatched: 0. Germline CDR1 and CDR2: SGHNT and YYREEE (reference sequence). The CDR3 is made up of 13 amino acids. The CDR3 nucleotides read TGTGCCAGCAGCTGGACAGGGGGCAATGAGCAGTTCTTC. Encoded protein: CASSWTGGNEQFF.

This sequence joins TRBV6-1 and TRBJ2-5; 8 positions agree with TRBD1. Germline assignment: CDR1 MNHNS and CDR2 SASEGT. V was pared by 4 bases and J by 4 bases, with 8 bases of the junction left unmatched. The CDR3 runs 15 residues. The CDR3 here is CASSAGQGEIETQYF. As DNA, the CDR3 is TGTGCCAGCAGTGCTGGACAGGGCGAGATAGAGACCCAGTACTTC.

The V call is TRBV7-2, the J call TRBJ1-1, with a possible D match to TRBD1 (6 bases). V was pared by 5 bases and J by 3 bases, with 13 bases between. CDR1 and CDR2 (germline): SGHTA, FQGNSA. The CDR3 covers 14 residues. The CDR3 region has the DNA TGTGCCAGCAGCCCGCAGGGGATTGACACTGAAGCTTTCTTT. Its translation: CASSPQGIDTEAFF.

The chain recombines TRBV30 with TRBJ2-7; a weak D match, TRBD1 (5 bases). Germline V gene data show CDR1 as GTSNPN and CDR2 as SVGIG (reference sequence). V lost 3 bases to trimming and J lost 6 bases, with 12 bases between them. This CDR3 spans 12 amino acids. DNA for the CDR3: TGTGCCTGGAGGGCCGGTAGGGGCGAGCAGTACTTC. Translating it yields CAWRAGRGEQYF.